This TCR beta chain was retrieved from a study of neurological immune-mediated disorders. General study points: Multiple sclerosis patients had less TCR clonal expansion than even healthy controls, unlike HTLV-1-associated myelopathy. One related-CDR3 cluster, identified by phylogenetic grouping, held the repertoires of 18 of 34 multiple sclerosis patients and was a possible signature.

The cDNA was generated by 5'RACE with 10-nucleotide random UMIs. TCRdb ran MiXCR on the 5' RACE reads and lists one entry per CDR3 protein. The sample has about 120,000 distinct CDR3 sequences, roughly 3.2% seen once. In this sample, this clonotype turned up many times. Its antigen is not identified. V was pared by 3 bases and J by 4 bases, with 10 bases between. The CDR3 is made up of 13 amino acids. Germline lookup yields CDR1 SGHTA and CDR2 FQGNSA. This TCR was recovered from a woman aged 25 to 39 with multiple sclerosis. This chain connects TRBV7-2 to TRBJ2-7; D unclear. Sequences were obtained from PBMCs. The CDR3 DNA sequence: TGTGCCAGCAGCTTGAGCCAGTTATACGAGCAGTACTTC. This encodes CASSLSQLYEQYF. The full variable domain, in which reference TRBV7-2 and TRBJ2-7 provide the parts outside the CDR3, is GAGVSQSPSNKVTEKGKDVELRCDPISGHTALYWYRQSLGQGLEFLIYFQGNSAPDKSGLPSDRFSAERTGGSVSTLTIQRTQQEDSAVYLCASSLSQLYEQYFGPGTRLTVT.